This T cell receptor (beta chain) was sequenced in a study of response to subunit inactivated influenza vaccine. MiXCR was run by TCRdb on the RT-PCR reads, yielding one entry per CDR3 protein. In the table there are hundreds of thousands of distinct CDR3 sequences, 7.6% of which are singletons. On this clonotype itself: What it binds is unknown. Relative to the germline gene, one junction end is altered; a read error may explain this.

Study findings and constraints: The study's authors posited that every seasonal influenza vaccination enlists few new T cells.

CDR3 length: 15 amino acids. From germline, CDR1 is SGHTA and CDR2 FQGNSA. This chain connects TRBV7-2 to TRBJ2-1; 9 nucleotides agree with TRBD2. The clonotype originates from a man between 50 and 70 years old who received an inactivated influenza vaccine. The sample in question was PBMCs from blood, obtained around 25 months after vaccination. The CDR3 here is CASSVAGDPYNEQFF. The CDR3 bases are TGTGCCAGCAGCGTAGCGGGAGACCCCTACAATGAGCAGTTCTTC.